These 26 T cell receptor beta chains share one sample of origin, sequenced in a study of shared clonotypes between healthy human individuals. Terminally differentiated effector memory CD45RA+ cells were excluded from the naive CD8 cells, which were CD45RO-negative and positively selected for CCR7. The assay was immunoSEQ multiplex PCR, and TCRdb's table has in-frame clones only and misses some. Found here are 1.5 million to 2.5 million clones, approximately 95% of them singletons; the top ten hold roughly 1%. Sequencing was done on a sample of naive CD8+ T cells sorted from blood. These receptors all come from a man aged 18 to 35 in good health.

The chain is built from TRBV30 and TRBJ2-5; 7 nucleotides match TRBD1. With 2 bases clipped from V and 3 bases from J, the junction kept 6 bases outside the gene matches. The CDR3 runs to 14 residues. In germline, CDR1 is GTSNPN, CDR2 SVGIG (reference sequence). CDR3 in amino acids: CAWSRDSEEETQYF. The CDR3 bases are TGTGCCTGGAGTAGGGACAGCGAGGAAGAGACCCAGTACTTC.

V is TRBV27 and J is TRBJ2-1, with 10 bases lining up with TRBD2. The trim removed 1 base at V and 7 bases at J, leaving 13 bases unmatched. Looked up from germline, CDR1 is MNHEY and CDR2 is SMNVEV (reference sequence). CDR3 length equals 18 residues. The CDR3 region is CASSLLGIAGGHMNEQFF. In nucleotides, the CDR3 is TGTGCCAGCAGTTTATTGGGGATAGCGGGAGGCCATATGAATGAGCAGTTCTTC.

The chain links TRBV4-1 to TRBJ2-2, with D possibly TRBD2 on 6 matching bases. Trimming cost V 4 bases and J 5 bases, with 8 bases left between them. The CDR3 extends over 13 amino acids. CDR1 is MGHRA and CDR2 is YSYEKL in the germline V gene. This CDR3 is CASSPTSTGELFF. The CDR3 DNA follows: TGCGCCAGCAGCCCGACTAGTACCGGGGAGCTGTTTTTT.

This clone was observed a handful of times. Other DNA variants within this sample encode the same CDR3. V usage is TRBV7-9 and J usage is TRBJ1-6, with TRBD1 as a possible D gene (5 bases). This CDR3 spans 12 amino acids. Looked up from germline, CDR1 is SEHNR and CDR2 is FQNEAQ (reference sequence). Between the trimmed V and J ends, which lost 3 bases and 8 bases, there was a span of 5 bases. The CDR3, as DNA: TGTGCCAGCAGCTTGGGGGATTCACCCCTCCACTTT. Protein: CASSLGDSPLHF.

The J gene is TRBJ2-3, the V gene TRBV29-1; a possible D gene is TRBD1 (6 bases). Deletions cut 7 bases from V and 5 bases from J, with 13 bases between. Germline values: CDR1 SQVTM, CDR2 ANQGSEA. The CDR3 consists of 12 residues. CDR3 loop: CSGTKQGDTQYF. As DNA, the CDR3 is TGCAGCGGAACGAAACAGGGAGATACGCAGTATTTT.

This clone was counted between two and nine times. V usage is TRBV2 and J usage is TRBJ1-5; D is ambiguous. V was trimmed by 1 base and J by 0 bases, leaving 10 bases between them. The CDR3 runs to 16 residues. Germline CDR1 SNHLY, CDR2 FYNNEI. Written as DNA, the CDR3 is TGTGCCAGCAGTGAAGTTTGGGCAGGTAGCAATCAGCCCCAGCATTTT. Its protein is CASSEVWAGSNQPQHF.

The genes are TRBV4-1 and TRBJ1-5; the D is unclear. The CDR3 is 18 amino acids. Germline values: CDR1 MGHRA, CDR2 YSYEKL. Trimming left V 4 bases short and J 9 bases short, with 28 bases between. CDR3 coding DNA: TGCGCCAGCAGCCCACCACCCGGGGAGGAGGAAGGTTGGCGGCCCCAGCATTTT. Amino acids: CASSPPPGEEEGWRPQHF.

This chain links TRBV7-8 with TRBJ2-1; 11 bases agree with TRBD2. V shed 3 bases, J shed 6 bases, and the junction held 4 bases outside the gene matches. Germline assignment: CDR1 SGHVS and CDR2 FQNEAQ. CDR3 length equals 15 residues. The chain's CDR3 is CASSFLAGGVNEQFF. For the CDR3, the DNA is TGTGCCAGCAGCTTCCTAGCGGGAGGCGTCAATGAGCAGTTCTTC.

This sequence joins TRBV13 and TRBJ2-3, with D possibly matching TRBD2 (5 bases). The germline CDR1 and CDR2 sequences are PRHDT and FYEKMQ (reference sequence). Trimming took off 3 bases at V and 1 base at J, with 8 bases between the two ends. This CDR3 has 14 amino acids. The CDR3 DNA is TGTGCCAGCAGCTTTCCGGAGGGCACAGATACGCAGTATTTT. This gives the protein CASSFPEGTDTQYF.

V and J are TRBV30 and TRBJ1-5, with 7 bases aligning to TRBD1. V gave up 5 bases and J gave up 0 bases; unmatched junction bases: 4. The CDR3 runs to 14 residues. Germline lookup yields CDR1 GTSNPN and CDR2 SVGIG (reference sequence). DNA of the CDR3: TGTGCCTGGGGAGACAGGGTTAGCAATCAGCCCCAGCATTTT. Its translation is CAWGDRVSNQPQHF.

V and J are TRBV2 and TRBJ2-3; possible D gene TRBD2, 5 bases. The CDR3 is made up of 16 amino acids. Trimming cost V 6 bases and J 2 bases, with 18 bases left between them. Germline-derived CDR1 and CDR2 are SNHLY and FYNNEI. This chain's CDR3 is CASRGFGEGPTDTQYF. The CDR3 region has the DNA TGTGCCAGCAGGGGGTTTGGCGAGGGCCCCACAGATACGCAGTATTTT.

This clone was seen a few times. V is TRBV27 and J is TRBJ2-1; possibly TRBD2 for D (6 bases). The CDR3 spans 14 residues. V was shortened by 7 bases and J by 5 bases, with 15 bases between the two germline ends. The germline V gene has CDR1 MNHEY and CDR2 SMNVEV (reference sequence). In DNA, the CDR3 is TGTGCCAGCAAAGCGGGCGGTTTACACAATGAGCAGTTCTTC. Amino acid sequence: CASKAGGLHNEQFF.

V usage is TRBV30 and J usage is TRBJ2-7; 7 bases are shared with TRBD1. Trimming took 1 base from V and 0 from J; bases not matched to a gene: 9. Looked up from germline, CDR1 is GTSNPN and CDR2 is SVGIG (reference sequence). The CDR3 covers 16 residues. CDR3 sequence reads: CAWSAGTVISSYEQYF. In nucleotides, the CDR3 is TGTGCCTGGAGTGCGGGGACAGTCATAAGCTCCTACGAGCAGTACTTC.

Regarding this clone: This same CDR3 is encoded by further DNA sequences in the sample. This chain links TRBV30 with TRBJ1-1; D gene ambiguous. The length of the CDR3 is 12 residues. The V end lost 0 bases, the J end lost 3 bases, and 5 bases lay between the germline ends. Germline loops: CDR1 GTSNPN, CDR2 SVGIG (reference sequence). CDR3 protein: CAWSVSDTEAFF. The DNA of the CDR3 is TGTGCCTGGAGTGTATCCGACACTGAAGCTTTCTTT.

This clone showed up just once. The CDR3: CASSPSGTGLNEQYF. The CDR3 region has the DNA TGTGCCAGCAGCCCATCCGGGACAGGGCTCAACGAGCAGTACTTC. The V and J genes are TRBV25-1 and TRBJ2-7; 9 bases align to TRBD1. The CDR3 consists of 15 residues. V was clipped by 6 bases and J by 5 bases; unmatched bases: 11. Germline V lookup: CDR1 MGHDK, CDR2 SYGVNS.

The rearrangement joins TRBV4-3 to TRBJ2-1; D gene unclear. CDR3 length: 18 residues. Germline CDR1 LGHNA, CDR2 YSLEER. V lost 4 bases and J lost 1, with 20 bases in between. The CDR3 sequence is CASSRILPPSSSYNEQFF. In nucleotides, the CDR3 is TGCGCCAGCAGCCGGATTCTACCACCCAGTTCATCCTACAATGAGCAGTTCTTC.

Regarding this clone: Other DNA variants within this sample encode the same CDR3. The gene calls are TRBV6-5 and TRBJ2-2; maybe TRBD2 (6 bases). The CDR3 covers 15 residues. Germline CDR1 is MNHEY and CDR2 is SVGAGI. V shed 0 bases and J shed 5 bases, with 10 bases lying between them. The CDR3 is CASSYSLGGTGELFF. The CDR3 region has the DNA TGTGCCAGCAGTTACTCGTTGGGGGGAACCGGGGAGCTGTTTTTT.

The gene calls are TRBV27 and TRBJ2-3; either TRBD1 or TRBD2 may supply D (5 bases each). V lost 4 bases to trimming and J lost 2 bases, with 13 bases between them. From germline, CDR1 is MNHEY and CDR2 SMNVEV (reference sequence). The CDR3 is made up of 15 amino acids. CDR3 residues: CASSWWQGPTDTQYF. The CDR3 bases are TGTGCCAGCAGTTGGTGGCAGGGACCCACAGATACGCAGTATTTT.

This clone was picked up one time. This chain joins TRBV15 and TRBJ2-7; no firm D call. Germline assignment: CDR1 LNHNV and CDR2 YYDKDF (reference sequence). Between the trimmed V and J ends, which lost 1 base and 5 bases, there was a span of 15 bases. The CDR3 loop spans 15 amino acids. CDR3 region: CATSRGKREFDEQYF. CDR3 nucleotides: TGTGCCACCAGCAGAGGAAAGAGAGAGTTCGACGAGCAGTACTTC.

The chain joins TRBV10-3 to TRBJ2-7; 9 nucleotides match TRBD1. This CDR3 comprises 15 residues. In germline, CDR1 is ENHRY, CDR2 SYGVKD. V was pared by 2 bases and J by 4 bases, with 6 bases of the junction left unmatched. The CDR3, as DNA: TGTGCCATCAGTGAGACGACAGGGGGTAAATACGAGCAGTACTTC. It specifies CAISETTGGKYEQYF.

Turning to this clone: This sample includes further DNA sequences coding for the same CDR3. The V gene is TRBV4-3, the J gene TRBJ2-7; the D gene is possibly TRBD2 (6 bases). Trimming took off 0 bases at V and 7 bases at J, with 7 bases between the two ends. Germline V gives CDR1 LGHNA, CDR2 YSLEER. The CDR3 contains 12 residues. The DNA of the CDR3 is TGCGCCAGCAGCCAAGATCGGGGGGAGCAGTACTTC. Its translation is CASSQDRGEQYF.

The V call is TRBV11-2, the J call TRBJ2-3; a possible D gene is TRBD2 (7 bases). The CDR3 covers 14 residues. V was pared by 3 bases and J by 4 bases, with 11 bases between. Germline V gene lookup returns CDR1 SGHAT and CDR2 FQNNGV. This chain's CDR3 is CASSFGGGPDTQYF. CDR3 coding DNA: TGTGCCAGCAGCTTTGGGGGGGGCCCAGATACGCAGTATTTT. The variable domain in full, completed from reference TRBV11-2 and TRBJ2-3, reads EAGVAQSPRYKIIEKRQSVAFWCNPISGHATLYWYQQILGQGPKLLIQFQNNGVVDDSQLPKDRFSAERLKGVDSTLKIQPAKLEDSAVYLCASSFGGGPDTQYFGPGTRLTVL.

The chain recombines TRBV10-2 with TRBJ2-7, with D perhaps being TRBD1 or TRBD2 (6 bases each). Germline CDR1 reads WSHSY; CDR2 reads SAAADI. Trimming removed 0 bases at V and 6 bases at J, with 15 bases between. The CDR3 runs to 15 residues. The CDR3 region has the DNA TGCGCCAGCAGTGAGTCTCGAACAGGAGGGGGCGAGCAGTACTTC. The encoded protein is CASSESRTGGGEQYF.

The rearrangement joins TRBV30 to TRBJ2-7; 9 nucleotides agree with TRBD2. The CDR3 length is 15 residues. The germline V gene has CDR1 GTSNPN and CDR2 SVGIG (reference sequence). With V trimmed by 3 bases and J by 6 bases, 12 bases remained unmatched. In DNA, the CDR3 is TGTGCCTGGAGCGCGTACGGGACTAGCCTTCCCGAGCAGTACTTC. Its protein product is CAWSAYGTSLPEQYF.

The rearrangement uses TRBV2 and TRBJ2-7; 9 positions match TRBD1. The CDR3 loop spans 16 amino acids. The germline V gene has CDR1 SNHLY and CDR2 FYNNEI. The V segment lost 5 bases and the J segment 0 bases; nucleotides outside the gene matches: 8. CDR3 amino acids: CASSTERTGDSYEQYF. CDR3 DNA sequence: TGTGCCAGCAGTACGGAGAGGACAGGGGACTCCTACGAGCAGTACTTC.

This clone was observed a handful of times. This chain joins TRBV2 and TRBJ1-1, with unresolved D. With 6 bases removed from V and 3 bases from J, the gap between germline ends came to 11 bases. Germline V CDR1 and CDR2: SNHLY, FYNNEI. CDR3 length equals 13 residues. CDR3 in DNA: TGTGCCAGCAGCTTCGGCAGCTACACTGAAGCTTTCTTT. Protein product: CASSFGSYTEAFF.